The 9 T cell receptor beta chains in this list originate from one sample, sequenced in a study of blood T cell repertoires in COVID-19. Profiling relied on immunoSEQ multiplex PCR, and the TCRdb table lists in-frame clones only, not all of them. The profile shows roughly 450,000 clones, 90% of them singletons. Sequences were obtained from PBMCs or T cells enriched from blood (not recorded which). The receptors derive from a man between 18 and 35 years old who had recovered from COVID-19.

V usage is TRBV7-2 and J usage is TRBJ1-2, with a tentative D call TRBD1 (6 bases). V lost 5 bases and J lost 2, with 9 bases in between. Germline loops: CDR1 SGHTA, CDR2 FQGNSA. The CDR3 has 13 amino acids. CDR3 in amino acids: CASSRGGNYGYTF. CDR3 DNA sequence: TGTGCCAGCAGCCGCGGGGGCAACTATGGCTACACCTTC. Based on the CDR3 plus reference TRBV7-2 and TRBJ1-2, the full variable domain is GAGVSQSPSNKVTEKGKDVELRCDPISGHTALYWYRQSLGQGLEFLIYFQGNSAPDKSGLPSDRFSAERTGGSVSTLTIQRTQQEDSAVYLCASSRGGNYGYTFGSGTRLTVV.

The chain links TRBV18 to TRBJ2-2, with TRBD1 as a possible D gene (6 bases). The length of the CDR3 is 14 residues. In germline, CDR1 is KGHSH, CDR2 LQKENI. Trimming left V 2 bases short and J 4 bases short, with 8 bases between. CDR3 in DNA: TGTGCCAGCTCACCAGGGGGCGGCACCGGGGAGCTGTTTTTT. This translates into CASSPGGGTGELFF.

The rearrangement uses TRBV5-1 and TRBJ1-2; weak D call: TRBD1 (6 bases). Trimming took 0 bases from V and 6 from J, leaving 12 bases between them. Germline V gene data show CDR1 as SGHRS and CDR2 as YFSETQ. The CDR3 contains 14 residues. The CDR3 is CASSLDLGGDGYTF. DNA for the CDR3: TGCGCCAGCAGCTTGGATCTAGGGGGGGATGGCTACACCTTC.

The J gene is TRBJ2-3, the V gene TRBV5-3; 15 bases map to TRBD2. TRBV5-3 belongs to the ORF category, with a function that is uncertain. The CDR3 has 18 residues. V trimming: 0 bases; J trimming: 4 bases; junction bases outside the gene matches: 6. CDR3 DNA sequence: TGTGCCAGAAGCTTGGCCAGGACTAGCGGGGGGGCGGCAGATACGCAGTATTTT. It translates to CARSLARTSGGAADTQYF.

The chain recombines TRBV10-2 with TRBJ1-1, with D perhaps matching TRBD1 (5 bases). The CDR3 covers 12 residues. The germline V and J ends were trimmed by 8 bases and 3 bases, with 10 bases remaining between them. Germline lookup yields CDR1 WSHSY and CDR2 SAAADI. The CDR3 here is CASCGTHTEAFF. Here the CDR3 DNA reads TGCGCCAGCTGCGGGACTCACACTGAAGCTTTCTTT.

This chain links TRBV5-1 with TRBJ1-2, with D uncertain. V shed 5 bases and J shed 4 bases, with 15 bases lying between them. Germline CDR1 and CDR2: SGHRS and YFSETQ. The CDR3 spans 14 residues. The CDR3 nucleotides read TGCGCCAGCAGAGCGTCTGTCACCGCCTATGGCTACACCTTC. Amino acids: CASRASVTAYGYTF.

CDR3 bases: TGTGCCAGCAGTTTAGCGGGAGGAGGAGGAGACGAGACCCAGTACTTC. Amino acids: CASSLAGGGGDETQYF. This chain joins TRBV27 and TRBJ2-5, with 8 bases matching TRBD2. V shed 2 bases and J 5 bases; nucleotides not matched to a gene: 10. The CDR3 is 16 amino acids. The germline V gene has CDR1 MNHEY and CDR2 SMNVEV (reference sequence).

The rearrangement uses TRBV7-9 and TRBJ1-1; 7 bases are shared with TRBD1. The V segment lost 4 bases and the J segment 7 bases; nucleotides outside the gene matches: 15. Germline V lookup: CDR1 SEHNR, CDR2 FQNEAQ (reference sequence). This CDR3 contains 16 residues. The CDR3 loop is CASSYVPFKGGGEAFF. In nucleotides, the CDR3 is TGTGCCAGCAGCTACGTACCCTTTAAAGGGGGCGGTGAAGCTTTCTTT. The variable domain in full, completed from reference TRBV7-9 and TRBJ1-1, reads DTGVSQNPRHKITKRGQNVTFRCDPISEHNRLYWYRQTLGQGPEFLTYFQNEAQLEKSRLLSDRFSAERPKGSFSTLEIQRTEQGDSAMYLCASSYVPFKGGGEAFFGQGTRLTVV.

CDR3 sequence (DNA): TGTGCCAGCAGTGACTTTGACAGGCAACCCTCTGGGGCCAACGTCCTGACTTTC. Translating gives CASSDFDRQPSGANVLTF. The rearrangement joins TRBV2 to TRBJ2-6; D is possibly TRBD1 (6 bases). The CDR3 covers 18 residues. The V end was cut by 3 bases, the J end by 0 bases, with 15 bases between. In germline, CDR1 is SNHLY, CDR2 FYNNEI. The entire variable domain, with the rest obtained from reference TRBV2 and TRBJ2-6, is as follows: EPEVTQTPSHQVTQMGQEVILRCVPISNHLYFYWYRQILGQKVEFLVSFYNNEISEKSEIFDDQFSVERPDGSNFTLKIRSTKLEDSAMYFCASSDFDRQPSGANVLTFGAGSRLTVL.